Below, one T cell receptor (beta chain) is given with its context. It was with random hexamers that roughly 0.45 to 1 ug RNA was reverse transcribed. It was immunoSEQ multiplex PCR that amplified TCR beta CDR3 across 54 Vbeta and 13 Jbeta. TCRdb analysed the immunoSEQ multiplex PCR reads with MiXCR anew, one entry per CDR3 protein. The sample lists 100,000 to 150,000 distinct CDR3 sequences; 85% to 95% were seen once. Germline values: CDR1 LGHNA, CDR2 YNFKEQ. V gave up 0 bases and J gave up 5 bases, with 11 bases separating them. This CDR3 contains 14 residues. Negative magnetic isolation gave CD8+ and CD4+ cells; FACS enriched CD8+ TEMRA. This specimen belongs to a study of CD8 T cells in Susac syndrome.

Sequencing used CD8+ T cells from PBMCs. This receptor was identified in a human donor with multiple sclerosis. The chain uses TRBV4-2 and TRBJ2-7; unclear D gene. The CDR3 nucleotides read TGTGCCAGCAGCCAAGATGAAACCCCGGACGAGCAGTACTTC. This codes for CASSQDETPDEQYF.